These 10 T cell receptor beta chains originate from one sample sequenced in a study of vaccination effects on CD4 cells after COVID-19. Between days 10 and 11 of culture, CD4+ T cells were separated out. These TCRs are of unknown antigen specificity. TCRdb keeps only in-frame clones here, not all; method: immunoSEQ multiplex PCR. The repertoire includes some 63,000 clones, approximately 78% of them detected once, and around a quarter sits in the top ten. The specimen was CD4+ T cells from PBMCs cultured without peptide, collected before COVID-19 vaccination. The receptors stem from a human donor who had a prior SARS-CoV-2 infection.

The J gene is TRBJ2-3, the V gene TRBV11-2; perhaps D is TRBD1 or TRBD2 (6 bases each). Germline V CDR1 and CDR2: SGHAT, FQNNGV. CDR3 length: 15 residues. Deletions cut 3 bases from V and 0 bases from J, with 10 bases between. The CDR3 DNA follows: TGTGCCAGCAGCTTGGGGGGCTCTAGCACAGATACGCAGTATTTT. It codes for CASSLGGSSTDTQYF.

By share of the sample, this clone is medium-sized. The chain links TRBV19 to TRBJ1-2; 7 bases match TRBD1. Germline CDR1 reads LNHDA; CDR2 reads SQIVND (reference sequence). CDR3 length: 13 residues. The V and J ends lost 3 bases and 9 bases, in that order; junction bases with no gene match: 7. The CDR3 is CASSIGTVPSYTF. The DNA of the CDR3 is TGTGCCAGTAGTATCGGGACAGTCCCTAGCTACACCTTC.

This clone was observed a handful of times. The chain recombines TRBV5-1 with TRBJ1-1; D not certain. CDR3 length: 14 residues. Looked up from germline, CDR1 is SGHRS and CDR2 is YFSETQ. V was clipped by 0 bases and J by 5 bases, with 11 bases between them. The CDR3, as DNA: TGCGCCAGCAGCTTGGAGGCGGGTGGGACTGAAGCTTTCTTT. This translates into CASSLEAGGTEAFF. Variable domain in full (rest from reference TRBV5-1 and TRBJ1-1): KAGVTQTPRYLIKTRGQQVTLSCSPISGHRSVSWYQQTPGQGLQFLFEYFSETQRNKGNFPGRFSGRQFSNSRSEMNVSTLELGDSALYLCASSLEAGGTEAFFGQGTRLTVV.

The V call is TRBV11-3, the J call TRBJ2-1, with D possibly TRBD2 on 5 matching bases. Trimming cost V 3 bases and J 7 bases, with 13 bases left between them. The germline V gene has CDR1 SGHNT and CDR2 YENEEA. CDR3 length: 14 amino acids. This chain's CDR3 is CASSFVAYLNEQFF. Written as DNA, the CDR3 is TGTGCCAGCAGCTTTGTAGCGTACTTAAATGAGCAGTTCTTC. The variable domain in full, completed from reference TRBV11-3 and TRBJ2-1, reads EAGVVQSPRYKIIEKKQPVAFWCNPISGHNTLYWYLQNLGQGPELLIRYENEEAVDDSQLPKDRFSAERLKGVDSTLKIQPAELGDSAVYLCASSFVAYLNEQFFGPGTRLTVL.

The chain joins TRBV7-9 to TRBJ1-4; weak D call: TRBD1 (6 bases). Trimming removed 2 bases at V and 5 bases at J, with 9 bases between. Germline V gives CDR1 SEHNR, CDR2 FQNEAQ (reference sequence). This CDR3 has 14 amino acids. This CDR3 is CASSLFQGNEKLFF. Here the CDR3 DNA reads TGTGCCAGCAGCTTATTCCAGGGGAATGAAAAACTGTTTTTT.

The genes are TRBV11-1 and TRBJ2-7, with TRBD2 as a possible D gene (5 bases). Deletions cut 1 base from V and 2 bases from J, with 12 bases between. This CDR3 spans 15 amino acids. Germline-derived CDR1 and CDR2 are SGHAT and FQDESV (reference sequence). DNA for the CDR3: TGTGCCAGCAGCTTAGAGAGCGGATACACCTACGAGCAGTACTTC. Its translation: CASSLESGYTYEQYF.

CDR3 sequence: CASMSSAGTQYF. DNA of the CDR3: TGTGCCAGCATGTCAAGCGCAGGGACCCAGTACTTC. This rearrangement joins TRBV2 to TRBJ2-5; unclear D gene. Germline V gene data show CDR1 as SNHLY and CDR2 as FYNNEI. This CDR3 region has 12 residues. V lost 7 bases, J lost 7 bases, and 13 bases lay in between.

The J gene is TRBJ2-3, the V gene TRBV4-1; 7 nucleotides align to TRBD2. J lost 0 bases, V lost 3 bases, and 6 bases had no gene match. CDR1 and CDR2 from the germline V gene are MGHRA and YSYEKL. This CDR3 region has 16 residues. CDR3 coding DNA: TGCGCCAGCAGCCACGTAGCGGGCCCTAGCACAGATACGCAGTATTTT. Translation: CASSHVAGPSTDTQYF.

V gene TRBV19 combines with J gene TRBJ1-6; 7 positions match TRBD1. Germline values: CDR1 LNHDA, CDR2 SQIVND (reference sequence). This CDR3 region has 14 residues. Losses at the gene ends were 6 bases for V and 9 bases for J; bases not matched to a gene: 8. The CDR3 reads CASSSGGEGSPLHF. CDR3 nucleotide sequence: TGTGCCAGTAGCTCAGGGGGAGAAGGTTCACCCCTCCACTTT.

The chain links TRBV10-3 to TRBJ2-3; D gene uncertain. The V gene lost 0 bases and the J gene lost 2 bases, with 15 bases spanning the gap. The germline gives CDR1 ENHRY, CDR2 SYGVKD. This CDR3 region has 17 residues. CDR3 nucleotide sequence: TGTGCCATCAGTGAGTCCCCCCCAGGAACTTACACAGATACGCAGTATTTT. This gives the protein CAISESPPGTYTDTQYF.